The rows below give T cell receptor beta chains drawn from one sample of a study of blood T cell repertoires in COVID-19. The assay was immunoSEQ multiplex PCR, and TCRdb's table has in-frame clones only and misses some. The table lists a few hundred thousand clones, approximately 83% of them singletons, with 3.4% in the top ten. The sequenced sample was PBMCs or T cells enriched from blood (not recorded which). The receptors originated from a man in his fifties who had recovered from COVID-19. The conserved cysteine and the conserved F or W are not part of the CDR3 here.

cdr3_aa: ATSTTTSGPNTGELF
v_call: TRBV24-1

cdr3_aa: ASSLGLALTDTQY
v_call: TRBV9

cdr3_aa: ATSPPIAGGLNEQF
v_call: TRBV15

cdr3_aa: ASSERQGQPQH
v_call: TRBV6-1

cdr3_aa: ASSLPTGEKLF
v_call: TRBV28

cdr3_aa: ASSPGTNAYEQY
v_call: TRBV7-9

cdr3_aa: ASGLKGVVGNTIY
v_call: TRBV12-5

cdr3_aa: ASVTAASPGGRAF
v_call: TRBV4-2

cdr3_aa: ASSLYARNTEAF
v_call: TRBV7-3

cdr3_aa: ASSGGSASNTGELF
v_call: TRBV19

cdr3_aa: ALAPQSRANYGYT
v_call: TRBV30

cdr3_aa: SVEGTRGRLVLDEQF
v_call: TRBV29-1

cdr3_aa: ASSLGVSFNTEAF
v_call: TRBV5-1

cdr3_aa: ASSQAVRDRDGTGELF
v_call: TRBV14

cdr3_aa: ASSLGTGELF
v_call: TRBV10-1

cdr3_aa: ASSPWTGSSYNSPLH
v_call: TRBV23-1

cdr3_aa: ASDTSNYGYT
v_call: TRBV12-3/TRBV12-4

cdr3_aa: ASSVSGANVLT
v_call: TRBV7-3

cdr3_aa: AITRGFGVDEQY
v_call: TRBV10-3

cdr3_aa: ASRSQRGPMGDTQY
v_call: TRBV12-2

cdr3_aa: ATSRTGTGKFMCSPLH
v_call: TRBV15

cdr3_aa: ASSLLVGTEAF
v_call: TRBV28

cdr3_aa: ASSLGQGIEAF
v_call: TRBV5-1

cdr3_aa: ASSRTGVTEAF
v_call: TRBV12-3/TRBV12-4

cdr3_aa: ASSLAGTSTDTQY
v_call: TRBV5-1

cdr3_aa: ASTSGGWGTDTQY
v_call: TRBV9

cdr3_aa: ASSPLAGGDTQY
v_call: TRBV19

cdr3_aa: ASDRGRRDQPQH
v_call: TRBV2

cdr3_aa: ASSLLPGKDTEAF
v_call: TRBV3-1/TRBV3-2

cdr3_aa: ASSYPGPSNQPQH
v_call: TRBV6-6

cdr3_aa: ASSLGRLEAYGYT
v_call: TRBV13

cdr3_aa: ASRGAAGGSREQY
v_call: TRBV6-5

cdr3_aa: ASSPGGQYSPLH
v_call: TRBV7-9

cdr3_aa: ASSYGGNLGQPQH
v_call: TRBV6-6

cdr3_aa: ATSRDFPGVGGDTQY
v_call: TRBV15

cdr3_aa: ASSRGQGYYGYT
v_call: TRBV14

cdr3_aa: ASSQRGWTYGYT
v_call: TRBV3-1/TRBV3-2

cdr3_aa: ASSPPGQSYGYT
v_call: TRBV18

cdr3_aa: ASSPFEGQETQY
v_call: TRBV9

cdr3_aa: ASSSGRAGYEQY
v_call: TRBV11-1

cdr3_aa: ASTVNRGEQY
v_call: TRBV2

cdr3_aa: ASSAEGGDTEAF
v_call: TRBV6-4

cdr3_aa: ASSPVASPRQETQY
v_call: TRBV5-1

cdr3_aa: ASSLGRLAGGGSTDTQY
v_call: TRBV7-9

cdr3_aa: ASPSTDTQY
v_call: TRBV18

cdr3_aa: ASRHGGQRQY
v_call: TRBV3-1/TRBV3-2

cdr3_aa: ASSFTSGSGRDEQF
v_call: TRBV7-2

cdr3_aa: ASSLSGLNYGYT
v_call: TRBV13

cdr3_aa: ASSTTGGSGNTIY
v_call: TRBV6-5